The T cell receptor beta chain under discussion was sequenced for a study of blood T cell repertoires in COVID-19. For the study at large: COVID-19 samples, acute and convalescent, were from the United States, Italy and Spain. Sources were T cells, B-cell-depleted T cells, or PBMCs; the material itself was cDNA or gDNA.

Source study methods: For nucleated cells, counts were estimated from reference gene primer amplification. Here immunoSEQ multiplex PCR was the method, and the copy in TCRdb shows in-frame clones only, minus some. That table is the source of V, J and clone size, and D and trimming were worked out from the DNA. The sample shows under 200,000 clones, about 88% of them seen only once. V was shortened by 7 bases and J by 1 base, with 19 bases between the two germline ends. Germline assignment: CDR1 MDHEN and CDR2 SYDVKM. This CDR3 has 16 residues. The V gene is TRBV28, the J gene TRBJ1-1, with D unresolved. The sample taken for sequencing was peripheral blood. This receptor was obtained from a woman aged 80 or over in a cohort sampled during active or convalescent COVID-19. The chain's CDR3 is CASINGKVVGNTEAFF. CDR3 nucleotides: TGTGCCAGCATCAACGGGAAGGTAGTTGGGAACACTGAAGCTTTCTTT.